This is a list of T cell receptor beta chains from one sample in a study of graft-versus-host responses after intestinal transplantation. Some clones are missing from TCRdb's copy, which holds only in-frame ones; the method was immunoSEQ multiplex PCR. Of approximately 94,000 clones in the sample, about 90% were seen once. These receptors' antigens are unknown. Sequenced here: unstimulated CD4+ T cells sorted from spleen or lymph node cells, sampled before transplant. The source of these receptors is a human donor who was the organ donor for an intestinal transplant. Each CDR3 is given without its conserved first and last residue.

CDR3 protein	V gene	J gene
AWSVYYGYT	TRBV30	TRBJ1-2
ASSLSGAGNEKLF	TRBV5-1	TRBJ1-4
ASSYSTGPRLT	TRBV6-6	TRBJ1-2
ASSSSLGSTDTQY	TRBV7-9	TRBJ2-3
ASSGGAANEKLF	TRBV19	TRBJ1-4
ASSLAGGHNEQF	TRBV28	TRBJ2-1
ATKRTGDHQETQY	TRBV6-5	TRBJ2-5
ASSGFGRGAGSYYEQY	TRBV25-1	TRBJ2-7
AISYRGGGYT	TRBV10-3	TRBJ1-2
ASSETDNSPLH	TRBV6-4	TRBJ1-6
AWSDTGYNYGYT	TRBV30	TRBJ1-2
ASSPSPSRGNTGELF	TRBV7-3	TRBJ2-2
ASSLDRKNTIY	TRBV6-5	TRBJ1-3
ASSLYFGRGDSGNTIY	TRBV7-9	TRBJ1-3
ASRRGTGGTEAF	TRBV5-6	TRBJ1-1
ASSPKVNRDPKAF	TRBV7-9	TRBJ1-1
ASSQGWGAGETQY	TRBV4-1	TRBJ2-5
ASSLQGRYGYT	TRBV27	TRBJ1-2
ASSPRAGSYEQY	TRBV7-6	TRBJ2-7
ASSLLGGVEAF	TRBV5-4	TRBJ1-1
ASSPSRDRGIGGYT	TRBV11-2	TRBJ1-2
SAGQETQY	TRBV20-1	TRBJ2-5
AISEGSGAYNEQF	TRBV10-3	TRBJ2-1
ASRAGTAAEQY	TRBV6-5	TRBJ2-7
ASSLMSGYNEQF	TRBV7-3	TRBJ2-1
AISESSRPRAGARTDTQY	TRBV10-3	TRBJ2-3
ASSWGSRADPQETQY	TRBV5-1	TRBJ2-5
ASSVDIGSYNEQF	TRBV9	TRBJ2-1
ASRYGTVSEAF	TRBV19	TRBJ1-1
ASSVPQAPTRTGELF	TRBV9	TRBJ2-2
ASSGRGSGQPQH	TRBV2	TRBJ1-5
ASNPGQRNTEAF	TRBV19	TRBJ1-1
ASSLPGASGELF	TRBV18	TRBJ2-2
ASSSTGTPTDTQY	TRBV28	TRBJ2-3
SVVSQVNTGELF	TRBV29-1	TRBJ2-2
ASSLESSGSNEQF	TRBV7-2	TRBJ2-1